The 3 T cell receptor beta chains given below trace back to one sample, sequenced in a study of beta chain features in type 1 diabetes (dated by TCRdb to 2016 to 2019). Library construction relied on the immunoSEQ multiplex PCR assay. The entire amount of isolated RNA was reverse transcribed using the High Capacity cDNA Reverse Transcription Kit, so the sequenced TCRB transcripts were expressed ones. This is the immuneACCESS table as TCRdb keeps it, with only in-frame sequences that have V and J called. A part of the clones is gone; compared with another copy, unresolved V genes explain less than half, and the rest is unexplained. For this sample there are about 300,000 clones; around 7.8% appear just once. The top ten constitute roughly 0.94% of the sample. The sample was central memory CD4+ T cells from blood. The receptors here all came from a young woman in good health.

Only a few counts were recorded for this clone. The CDR3 loop is CASSRANTGELFF. In nucleotides, the CDR3 is TGTGCCAGCAGTCGAGCAAACACCGGGGAGCTGTTTTTT. This rearrangement joins TRBV2 to TRBJ2-2; D not certain. Per the germline V gene, CDR1 is SNHLY and CDR2 is FYNNEI. Trimming took 5 bases from V and 2 from J, leaving 6 bases between them. The CDR3 has 13 residues.

The chain has TRBV15 and TRBJ1-6, with D possibly matching TRBD1 (6 bases). Trimming left V 5 bases short and J 5 bases short, with 13 bases between. The CDR3 is 15 residues long. In germline, CDR1 is LNHNV, CDR2 YYDKDF (reference sequence). The CDR3 loop reads CATSSYRANNSPLHF. Written as DNA, the CDR3 is TGTGCCACCAGCTCCTACAGGGCGAATAATTCACCCCTCCACTTT.

There are a few counts of this clone. The chain has TRBV18 and TRBJ1-5; D not certain. Germline V gives CDR1 KGHSH, CDR2 LQKENI. This CDR3 region has 16 residues. V was shortened by 2 bases and J by 1 base, with 12 bases between the two germline ends. DNA of the CDR3: TGTGCCAGCTCACCAAGGTCGAGCTTAAGCAATCAGCCCCAGCATTTT. This translates into CASSPRSSLSNQPQHF.